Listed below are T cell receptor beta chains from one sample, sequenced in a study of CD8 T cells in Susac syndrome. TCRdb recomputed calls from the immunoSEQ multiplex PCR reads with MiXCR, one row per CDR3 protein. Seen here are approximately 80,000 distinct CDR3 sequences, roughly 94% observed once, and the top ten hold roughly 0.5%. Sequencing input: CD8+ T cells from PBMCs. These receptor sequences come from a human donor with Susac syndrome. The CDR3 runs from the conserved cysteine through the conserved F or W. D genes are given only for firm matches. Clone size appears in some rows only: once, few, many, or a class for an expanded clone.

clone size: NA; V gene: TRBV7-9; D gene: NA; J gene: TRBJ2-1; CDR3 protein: CASSFPSTTGRDEQFF; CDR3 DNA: TGTGCCAGCAGCTTTCCCAGTACAACCGGTCGGGATGAGCAGTTCTTC
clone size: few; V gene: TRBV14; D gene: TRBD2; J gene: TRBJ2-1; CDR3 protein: CASSQGTSGGNEQFF; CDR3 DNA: TGTGCCAGCAGCCAAGGGACTAGCGGGGGGAATGAGCAGTTCTTC
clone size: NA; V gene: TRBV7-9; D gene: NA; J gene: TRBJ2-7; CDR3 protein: CASSLGSVEQYF; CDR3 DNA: TGTGCCAGCAGCTTAGGGAGCGTCGAGCAGTACTTC
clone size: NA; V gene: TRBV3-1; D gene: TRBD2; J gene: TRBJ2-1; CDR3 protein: CASSQGTSGGTDHRVNEQFF; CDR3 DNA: TGTGCCAGCAGCCAAGGGACTAGCGGGGGTACTGATCACAGGGTAAATGAGCAGTTCTTC
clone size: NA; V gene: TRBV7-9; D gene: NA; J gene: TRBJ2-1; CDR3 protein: CASSSAEYNEQFF; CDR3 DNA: TGTGCCAGCAGCTCCGCGGAATACAATGAGCAGTTCTTC
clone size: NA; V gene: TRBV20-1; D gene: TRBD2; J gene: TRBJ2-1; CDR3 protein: CSAPAGGLLGYNEQFF; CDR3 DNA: TGCAGTGCTCCCGCGGGGGGCCTGTTAGGGTACAATGAGCAGTTCTTC
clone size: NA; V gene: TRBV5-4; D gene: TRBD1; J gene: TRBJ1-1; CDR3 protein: CASSPGQDTEAFF; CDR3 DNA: TGTGCCAGCAGCCCGGGACAGGACACTGAAGCTTTCTTT
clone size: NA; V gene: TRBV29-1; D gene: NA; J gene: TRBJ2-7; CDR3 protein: CSAGGETGRNEQYF; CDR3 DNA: TGCAGCGCGGGGGGCGAGACAGGGAGGAACGAGCAGTACTTC
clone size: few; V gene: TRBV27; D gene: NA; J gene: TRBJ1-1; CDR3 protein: CASSFGTEAFF; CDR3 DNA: TGCGCCAGCAGCTTCGGCACTGAAGCTTTCTTT
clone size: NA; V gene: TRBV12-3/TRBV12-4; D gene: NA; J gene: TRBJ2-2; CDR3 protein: CASSLGSGELFF; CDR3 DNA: TGTGCCAGCAGTTTGGGGTCTGGGGAGCTGTTTTTT
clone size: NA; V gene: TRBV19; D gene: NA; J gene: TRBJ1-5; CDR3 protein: CASMDSNQPQHF; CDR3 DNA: TGTGCCAGTATGGACAGCAATCAGCCCCAGCATTTT
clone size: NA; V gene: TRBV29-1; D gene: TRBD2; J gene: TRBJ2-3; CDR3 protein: CSVAGTSGGTDTQYF; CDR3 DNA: TGCAGCGTCGCTGGGACTAGCGGGGGCACAGATACGCAGTATTTT
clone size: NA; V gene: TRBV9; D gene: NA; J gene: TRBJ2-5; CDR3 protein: CASSVGDSAETQYF; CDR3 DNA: TGTGCCAGCAGCGTGGGGGACTCCGCGGAGACCCAGTACTTC
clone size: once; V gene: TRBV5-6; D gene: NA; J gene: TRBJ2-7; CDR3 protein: CASSSTRSGYYEQYF; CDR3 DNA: TGTGCCAGCAGCTCCACAAGATCTGGTTACTACGAGCAGTACTTC
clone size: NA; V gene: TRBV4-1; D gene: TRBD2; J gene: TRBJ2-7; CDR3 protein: CASSAGDLYEQYF; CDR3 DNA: TGCGCCAGCTCTGCGGGGGACCTCTACGAGCAGTACTTC
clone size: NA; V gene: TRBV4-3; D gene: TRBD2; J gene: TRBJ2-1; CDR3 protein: CASSSGLAGGYNEQFF; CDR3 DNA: TGCGCCAGCAGCTCGGGACTAGCGGGGGGATACAATGAGCAGTTCTTC
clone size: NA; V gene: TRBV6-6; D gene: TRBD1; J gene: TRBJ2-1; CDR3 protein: CASSHDREQYNEQFF; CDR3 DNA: TGTGCCAGCAGTCACGACAGGGAACAGTACAATGAGCAGTTCTTC
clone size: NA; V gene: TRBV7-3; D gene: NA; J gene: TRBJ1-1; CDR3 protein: CASSLIRGDRTEAFF; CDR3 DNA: TGTGCCAGCAGCCTCATACGCGGGGATCGCACTGAAGCTTTCTTT
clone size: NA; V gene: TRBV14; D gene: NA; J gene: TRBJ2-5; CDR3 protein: CASSQVKRGLPHF; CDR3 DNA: TGTGCCAGCAGCCAAGTAAAAAGGGGCCTACCCCACTTC
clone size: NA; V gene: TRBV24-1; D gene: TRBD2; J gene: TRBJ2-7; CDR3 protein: CATSDSDGTSVHEQYF; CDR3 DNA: TGTGCCACCAGTGATTCAGATGGGACTAGCGTCCACGAGCAGTACTTC
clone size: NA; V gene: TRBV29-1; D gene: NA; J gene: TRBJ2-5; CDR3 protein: CSVEGARGERETQYF; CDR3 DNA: TGCAGCGTTGAAGGGGCCAGGGGGGAGCGAGAGACCCAGTACTTC
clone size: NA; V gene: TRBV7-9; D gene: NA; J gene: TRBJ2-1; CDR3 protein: CASSLVGGNEQFF; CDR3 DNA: TGTGCCAGCAGCTTGGTGGGGGGAAATGAGCAGTTCTTC
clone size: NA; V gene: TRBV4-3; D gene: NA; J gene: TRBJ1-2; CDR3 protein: CASSQTAEGVHGYTF; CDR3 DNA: TGCGCCAGCAGCCAAACCGCTGAGGGTGTCCATGGCTACACCTTC
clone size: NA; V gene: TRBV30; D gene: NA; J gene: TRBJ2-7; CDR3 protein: CAWSVESLEQYF; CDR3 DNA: TGTGCCTGGAGTGTAGAATCTCTCGAGCAGTACTTC
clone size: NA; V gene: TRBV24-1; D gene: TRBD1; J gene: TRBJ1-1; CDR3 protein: CATSAYRGLNTEAFF; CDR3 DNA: TGTGCCACCAGTGCATACAGGGGGTTGAACACTGAAGCTTTCTTT
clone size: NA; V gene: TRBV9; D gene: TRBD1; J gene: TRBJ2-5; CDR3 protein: CASSPLDRARETQYF; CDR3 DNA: TGTGCCAGCAGCCCGTTAGACAGGGCACGGGAGACCCAGTACTTC
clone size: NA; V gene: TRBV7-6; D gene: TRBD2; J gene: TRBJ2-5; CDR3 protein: CASSPAGTLQETQYF; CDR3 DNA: TGTGCCAGCAGCCCAGCGGGGACTCTACAAGAGACCCAGTACTTC
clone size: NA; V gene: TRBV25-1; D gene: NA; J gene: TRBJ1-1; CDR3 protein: CASSEPPSAGLKTEAFF; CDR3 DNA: TGTGCCAGCAGTGAACCCCCGTCTGCAGGCCTGAAGACTGAAGCTTTCTTT
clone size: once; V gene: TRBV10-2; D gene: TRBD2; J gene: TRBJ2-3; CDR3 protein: CATNGPGGFDGTDTQYF; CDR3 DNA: TGCGCCACCAATGGCCCGGGGGGGTTTGACGGCACAGATACGCAGTATTTT
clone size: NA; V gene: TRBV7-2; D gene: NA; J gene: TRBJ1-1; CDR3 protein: CASSQYGGVNTEAFF; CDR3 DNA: TGTGCCAGCAGCCAATATGGGGGAGTAAACACTGAAGCTTTCTTT
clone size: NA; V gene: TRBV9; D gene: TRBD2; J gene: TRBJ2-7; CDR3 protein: CASSVEASGGMNF; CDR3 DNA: TGTGCCAGCAGCGTAGAGGCTAGCGGGGGAATGAACTTC
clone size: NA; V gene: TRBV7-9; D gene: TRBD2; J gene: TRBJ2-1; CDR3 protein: CASSRSGGDQNEQFF; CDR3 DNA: TGTGCCAGCAGCCGCAGCGGGGGGGATCAGAATGAGCAGTTCTTC
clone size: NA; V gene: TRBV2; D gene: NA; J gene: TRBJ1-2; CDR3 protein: CASSEGQGNNYGYTF; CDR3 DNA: TGTGCCAGCAGTGAAGGGCAGGGGAATAACTATGGCTACACCTTC
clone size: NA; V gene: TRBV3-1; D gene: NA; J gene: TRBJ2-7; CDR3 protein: CASSPQSGSYEQYF; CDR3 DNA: TGTGCCAGCAGCCCCCAGAGTGGCTCCTACGAGCAGTACTTC
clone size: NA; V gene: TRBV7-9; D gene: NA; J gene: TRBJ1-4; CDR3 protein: CASSLARTDEKLFF; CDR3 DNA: TGTGCCAGCAGCTTAGCGAGGACAGACGAAAAACTGTTTTTT
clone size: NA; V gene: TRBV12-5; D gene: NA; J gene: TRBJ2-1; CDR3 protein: CASALGGRNEQFF; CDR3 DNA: TGTGCTAGTGCCCTTGGGGGGCGGAATGAGCAGTTCTTC
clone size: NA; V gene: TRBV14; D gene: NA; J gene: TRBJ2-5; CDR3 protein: CASSHSDSLRETQYF; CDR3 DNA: TGTGCCAGCAGCCACTCGGACAGCTTAAGAGAGACCCAGTACTTC
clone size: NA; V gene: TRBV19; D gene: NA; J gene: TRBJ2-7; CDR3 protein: CASSILGGSYEQYF; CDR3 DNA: TGTGCCAGTAGTATACTTGGCGGTTCCTACGAGCAGTACTTC
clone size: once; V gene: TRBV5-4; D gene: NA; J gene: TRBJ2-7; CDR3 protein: CASSPVSGEQYF; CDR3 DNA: TGTGCCAGCAGTCCTGTGAGTGGGGAGCAGTACTTC
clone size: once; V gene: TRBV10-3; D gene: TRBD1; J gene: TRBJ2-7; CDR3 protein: CAISEPGTGAEQYF; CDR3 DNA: TGTGCCATCAGTGAACCCGGGACAGGGGCCGAGCAGTACTTC
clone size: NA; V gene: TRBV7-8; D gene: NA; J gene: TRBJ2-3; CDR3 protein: CASSIPSTDTQYF; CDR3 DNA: TGTGCCAGCAGCATACCTAGCACAGATACGCAGTATTTT
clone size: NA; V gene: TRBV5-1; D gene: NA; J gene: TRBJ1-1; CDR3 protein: CASSGRGEVDTEAFF; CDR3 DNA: TGCGCCAGCAGCGGCAGGGGCGAGGTCGACACTGAAGCTTTCTTT
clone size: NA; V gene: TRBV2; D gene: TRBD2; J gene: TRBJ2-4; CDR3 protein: CASSERLAGGGDQYF; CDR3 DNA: TGTGCCAGCAGTGAACGGCTAGCGGGGGGCGGGGATCAGTACTTC
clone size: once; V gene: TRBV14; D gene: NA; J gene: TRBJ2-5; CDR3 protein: CASSPSGRETQYF; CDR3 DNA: TGTGCCAGCAGCCCCTCCGGTAGGGAGACCCAGTACTTC
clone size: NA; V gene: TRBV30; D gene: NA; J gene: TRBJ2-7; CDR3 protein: CASLGESREQYF; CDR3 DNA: TGTGCCAGCTTAGGGGAATCCCGCGAGCAGTACTTC
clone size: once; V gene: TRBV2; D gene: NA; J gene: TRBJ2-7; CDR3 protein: CASTGQSYEQYF; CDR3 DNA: TGTGCCAGCACTGGGCAGTCCTACGAGCAGTACTTC
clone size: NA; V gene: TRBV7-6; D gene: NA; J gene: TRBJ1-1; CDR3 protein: CASSKTGNTEAFF; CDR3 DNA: TGTGCCAGCAGCAAGACAGGGAACACTGAAGCTTTCTTT
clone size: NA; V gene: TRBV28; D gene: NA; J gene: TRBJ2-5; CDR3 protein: CASNNTPQETQYF; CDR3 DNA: TGTGCCAGCAATAATACACCCCAAGAGACCCAGTACTTC
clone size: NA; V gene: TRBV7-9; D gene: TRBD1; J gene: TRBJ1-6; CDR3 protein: CASSLDRGRSPLHF; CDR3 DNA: TGTGCCAGCAGCCTCGACAGGGGTCGTTCACCCCTCCACTTT
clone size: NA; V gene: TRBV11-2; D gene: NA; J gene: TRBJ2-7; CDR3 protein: CASSLTRQSSYEQYF; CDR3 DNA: TGTGCCAGCAGCTTAACCCGACAGAGCTCCTACGAGCAGTACTTC
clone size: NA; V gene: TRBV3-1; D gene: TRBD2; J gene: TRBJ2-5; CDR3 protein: CASSHTSGGPSGETQYF; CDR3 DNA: TGTGCCAGCAGCCACACTAGCGGGGGACCCTCGGGAGAGACCCAGTACTTC
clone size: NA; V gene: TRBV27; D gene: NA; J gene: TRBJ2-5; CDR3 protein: CASSLSSETQYF; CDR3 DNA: TGTGCCAGCAGTTTAAGCTCCGAGACCCAGTACTTC
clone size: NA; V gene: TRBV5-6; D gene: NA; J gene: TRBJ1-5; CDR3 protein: CASSFGGNQPQHF; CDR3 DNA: TGTGCCAGCAGTTTTGGTGGCAATCAGCCCCAGCATTTT
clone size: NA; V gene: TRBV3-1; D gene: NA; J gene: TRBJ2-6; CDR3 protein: CASSTRQEPPSSGANVLTF; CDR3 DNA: TGTGCCAGCAGCACCCGACAGGAGCCCCCAAGCTCTGGGGCCAACGTCCTGACTTTC
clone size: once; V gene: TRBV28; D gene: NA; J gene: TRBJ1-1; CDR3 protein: CASSLRGAAEAFF; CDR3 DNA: TGTGCCAGCAGTTTAAGGGGGGCAGCTGAAGCTTTCTTT
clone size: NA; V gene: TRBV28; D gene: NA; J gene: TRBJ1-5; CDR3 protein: CASSSPRIGEGSNQPQHF; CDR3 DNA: TGTGCCAGCAGTTCTCCGCGTATAGGGGAGGGCAGCAATCAGCCCCAGCATTTT
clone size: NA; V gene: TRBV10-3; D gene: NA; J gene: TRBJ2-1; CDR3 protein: CAISTPAESSYNEQFF; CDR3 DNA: TGTGCCATCAGTACCCCGGCAGAGAGCTCCTACAATGAGCAGTTCTTC
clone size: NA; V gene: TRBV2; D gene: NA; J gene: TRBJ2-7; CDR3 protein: CASEHPGDEQYF; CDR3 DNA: TGTGCCAGCGAACACCCAGGGGACGAGCAGTACTTC
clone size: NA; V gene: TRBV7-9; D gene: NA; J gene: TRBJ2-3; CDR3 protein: CASSLASTDTQYF; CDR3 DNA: TGTGCCAGCAGCTTAGCTAGCACAGATACGCAGTATTTT